This entry describes one T cell receptor beta chain. The CDR3 is 14 residues long. V was cut by 5 bases and J by 1 base, with 11 bases left in between. The germline V gene has CDR1 SGHVS and CDR2 FQNEAQ. This sample is drawn from a study of blood T cell repertoires in COVID-19. About the research overall: Researchers got acute and convalescent COVID-19 samples from the United States, Italy and Spain. The cDNA or gDNA used as material had been derived from T cells, B-cell-depleted T cells, or PBMCs.

Authors' analysis steps: Amplification of reference gene primers provided the estimated nucleated cell counts. Repertoires were generated with immunoSEQ multiplex PCR, while TCRdb's copy carries only in-frame clones and drops some. V and J calls and clone size come straight from that table; D and trimming were deduced from the DNA. The data hold approximately 100,000 clones, with roughly 80% observed a single time. This TCR came from a human donor in a cohort sampled during active or convalescent COVID-19. This rearrangement joins TRBV7-8 to TRBJ1-1; D perhaps matches TRBD1 (5 bases). The specimen was peripheral blood. This CDR3 reads CASSHLDRNTEAFF. The DNA of the CDR3 is TGTGCCAGCAGCCACCTCGACAGGAACACTGAAGCTTTCTTT.